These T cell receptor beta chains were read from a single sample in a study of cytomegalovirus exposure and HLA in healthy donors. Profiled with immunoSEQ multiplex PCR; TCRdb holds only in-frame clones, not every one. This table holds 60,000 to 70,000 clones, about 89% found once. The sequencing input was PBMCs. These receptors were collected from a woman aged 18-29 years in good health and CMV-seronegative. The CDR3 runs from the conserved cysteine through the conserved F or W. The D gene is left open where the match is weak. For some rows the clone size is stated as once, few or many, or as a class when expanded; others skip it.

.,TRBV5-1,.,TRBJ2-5,TGCGCCAGTTCGTATCCGGGGGAGACCCAGTACTTC,CASSYPGETQYF
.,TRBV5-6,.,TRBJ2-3,TGTGCCAGCAGCTCGGAGGATACGCAGTATTTT,CASSSEDTQYF
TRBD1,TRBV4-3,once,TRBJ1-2,TGCGCCAGCAGCCGCGACAGGGGAGGGAATGGCTACACCTTC,CASSRDRGGNGYTF
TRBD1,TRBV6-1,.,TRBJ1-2,TGTGCCAGCAGTGTTGACAGGGCTCCGAACTATGGCTACACCTTC,CASSVDRAPNYGYTF
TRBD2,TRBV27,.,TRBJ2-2,TGTGCCAGCAGTTTGGATAGACTAGCGGAGAACACCGGGGAGCTGTTTTTT,CASSLDRLAENTGELFF
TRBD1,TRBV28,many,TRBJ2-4,TGTGCCAGCAGACCTAGGACAGGGGCCAAAAACATTCAGTACTTC,CASRPRTGAKNIQYF
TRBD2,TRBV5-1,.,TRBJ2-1,TGCGCCAGCAGCCCTAGCGGGGCAAATGAGCAGTTCTTC,CASSPSGANEQFF
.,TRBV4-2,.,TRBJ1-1,TGTGCCAGCAGCCAAGAACTGGGGCCCAACACTGAAGCTTTCTTT,CASSQELGPNTEAFF
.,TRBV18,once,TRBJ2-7,TGTGCCAGCTCACCGGACAGACCCTACGAGCAGTACTTC,CASSPDRPYEQYF
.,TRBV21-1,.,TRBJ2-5,TGTGCCAGCAAGGGACTAGCGGGAGTGACCCAGTACTTC,CASKGLAGVTQYF
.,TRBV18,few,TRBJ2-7,TGTGCCAGCTCACCACCAAAGGGGGACCTCTACGAGCAGTACTTC,CASSPPKGDLYEQYF
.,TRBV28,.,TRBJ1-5,TGTGCCAGCACCCCCGGGGACACTTATCAGCCCCAGCATTTT,CASTPGDTYQPQHF
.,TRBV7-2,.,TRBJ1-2,TGTGCCAGCACCTTATCAGAATATGGCTACACCTTC,CASTLSEYGYTF
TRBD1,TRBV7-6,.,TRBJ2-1,TGTGCCAGCAGCTACAGGGGCAATGAGCAGTTCTTC,CASSYRGNEQFF
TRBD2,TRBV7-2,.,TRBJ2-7,TGTGCCAGCAGCTTACGGCGGGAGGGATACGAGCAGTACTTC,CASSLRREGYEQYF
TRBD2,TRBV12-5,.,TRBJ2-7,TGTGCTAGTGGTTATGGGACTAGTTCCTACGAGCAGTACTTC,CASGYGTSSYEQYF
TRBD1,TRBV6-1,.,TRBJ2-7,TGTGCCAGCACCCAATGGGGACAGGGGGCTTACGAGCAGTACTTC,CASTQWGQGAYEQYF
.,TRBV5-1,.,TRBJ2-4,TGCGCCAGCAGCTCGAAGGGGCCGAAAAACATTCAGTACTTC,CASSSKGPKNIQYF
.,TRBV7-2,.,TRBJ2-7,TGTGCCAGCAGCCTAAGGGGGGGCTACTACGAGCAGTACTTC,CASSLRGGYYEQYF
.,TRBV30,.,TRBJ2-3,TGTGCCTGGGGGGGGATCTCGAGCACAGATACGCAGTATTTT,CAWGGISSTDTQYF
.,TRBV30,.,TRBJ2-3,TGTGCCTGGAGCTGGGCAACTAGCACAGATACGCAGTATTTT,CAWSWATSTDTQYF
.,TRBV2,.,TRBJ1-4,TGTGCCAGCGCCCGGGGGTTTAATGAAAAACTGTTTTTT,CASARGFNEKLFF
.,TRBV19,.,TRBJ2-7,TGTGCCAGTATGGGGCAGTACGAGCAGTACTTC,CASMGQYEQYF
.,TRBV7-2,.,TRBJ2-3,TGTGCCAGCAGCTTAGAGGGCGGGTACTCTAGCACAGATACGCAGTATTTT,CASSLEGGYSSTDTQYF
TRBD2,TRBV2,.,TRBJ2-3,TGTGCCAGCAATTCCGGGGGGGCTGGAGATACGCAGTATTTT,CASNSGGAGDTQYF
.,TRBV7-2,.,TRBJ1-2,TGTGCCAGCAGCTTAACCGACATACGAGGCTACACCTTC,CASSLTDIRGYTF
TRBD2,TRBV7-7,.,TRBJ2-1,TGTGCCAGCAGCCTGGCGGAAGCGGGAGTGAAAGAGCAGTTCTTC,CASSLAEAGVKEQFF